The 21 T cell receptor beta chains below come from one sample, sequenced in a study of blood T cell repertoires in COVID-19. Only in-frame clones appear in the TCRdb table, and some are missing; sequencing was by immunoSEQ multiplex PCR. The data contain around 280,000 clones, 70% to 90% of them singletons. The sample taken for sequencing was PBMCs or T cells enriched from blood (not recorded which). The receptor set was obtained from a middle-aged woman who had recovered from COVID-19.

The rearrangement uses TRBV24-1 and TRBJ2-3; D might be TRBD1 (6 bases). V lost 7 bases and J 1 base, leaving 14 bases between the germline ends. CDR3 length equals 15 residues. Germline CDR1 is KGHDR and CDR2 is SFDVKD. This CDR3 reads CATRQTGAGTDTQYF. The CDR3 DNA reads TGTGCCACCAGACAGACAGGTGCGGGCACAGATACGCAGTATTTT.

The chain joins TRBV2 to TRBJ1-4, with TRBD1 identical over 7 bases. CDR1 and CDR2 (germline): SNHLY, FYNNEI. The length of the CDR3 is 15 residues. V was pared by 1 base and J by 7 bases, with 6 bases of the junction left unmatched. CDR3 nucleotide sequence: TGTGCCAGCAGTGAAGAGACAGGGCGGAGTGAAAAACTGTTTTTT. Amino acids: CASSEETGRSEKLFF.

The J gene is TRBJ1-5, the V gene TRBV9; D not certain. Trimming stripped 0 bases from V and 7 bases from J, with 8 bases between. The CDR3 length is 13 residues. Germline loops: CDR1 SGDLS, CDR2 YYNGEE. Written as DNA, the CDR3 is TGTGCCAGCAGCGTAGACCTCCGGCAGCCCCAGCATTTT. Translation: CASSVDLRQPQHF.

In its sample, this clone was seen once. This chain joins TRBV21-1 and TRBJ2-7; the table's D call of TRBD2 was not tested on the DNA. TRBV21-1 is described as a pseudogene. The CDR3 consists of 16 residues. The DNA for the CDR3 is TGTGCCAGCAGCGGGGAAGGGCGGGGTTTTGCCTACGAGCAGTACTTC. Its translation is CASSGEGRGFAYEQYF.

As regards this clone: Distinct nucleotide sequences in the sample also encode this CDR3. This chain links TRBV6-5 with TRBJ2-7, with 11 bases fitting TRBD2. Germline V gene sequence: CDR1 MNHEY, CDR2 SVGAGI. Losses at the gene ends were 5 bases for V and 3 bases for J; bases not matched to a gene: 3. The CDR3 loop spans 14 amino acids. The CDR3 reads CASSPGTSGYEQYF. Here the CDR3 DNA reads TGTGCCAGCAGTCCCGGGACTAGCGGCTACGAGCAGTACTTC.

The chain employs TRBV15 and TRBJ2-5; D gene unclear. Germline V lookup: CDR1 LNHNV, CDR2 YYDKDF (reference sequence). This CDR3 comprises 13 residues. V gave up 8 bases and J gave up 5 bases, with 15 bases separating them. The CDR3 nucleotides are TGTGCCACCGGAAATCTTGGGCCGGAGACCCAGTACTTC. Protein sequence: CATGNLGPETQYF.

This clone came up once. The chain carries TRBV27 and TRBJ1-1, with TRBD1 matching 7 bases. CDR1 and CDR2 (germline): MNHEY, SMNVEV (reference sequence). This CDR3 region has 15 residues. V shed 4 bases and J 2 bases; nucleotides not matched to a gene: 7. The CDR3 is CASSSRQGVNTEAFF. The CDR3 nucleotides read TGTGCCAGCAGTTCTCGACAGGGAGTTAACACTGAAGCTTTCTTT.

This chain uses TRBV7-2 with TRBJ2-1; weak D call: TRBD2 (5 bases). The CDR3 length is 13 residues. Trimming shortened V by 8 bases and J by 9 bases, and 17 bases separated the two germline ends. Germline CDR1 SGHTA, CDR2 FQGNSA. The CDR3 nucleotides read TGTGCCAGCCGATTCGGACTTCAGAGTGAGCAGTTCTTC. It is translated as CASRFGLQSEQFF.

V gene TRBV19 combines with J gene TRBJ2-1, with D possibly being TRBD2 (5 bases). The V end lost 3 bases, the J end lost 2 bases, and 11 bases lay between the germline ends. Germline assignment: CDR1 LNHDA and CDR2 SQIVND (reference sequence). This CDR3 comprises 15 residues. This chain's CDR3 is CASSIFQTTYNEQFF. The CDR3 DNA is TGTGCCAGTAGTATTTTCCAGACTACCTACAATGAGCAGTTCTTC.

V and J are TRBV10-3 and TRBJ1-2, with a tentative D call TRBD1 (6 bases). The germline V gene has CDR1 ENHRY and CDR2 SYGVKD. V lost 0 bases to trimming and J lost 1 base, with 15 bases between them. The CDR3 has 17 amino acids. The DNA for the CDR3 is TGTGCCATCAGTGAGTCCAGCTTACAGGGCCTTAACTATGGCTACACCTTC. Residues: CAISESSLQGLNYGYTF.

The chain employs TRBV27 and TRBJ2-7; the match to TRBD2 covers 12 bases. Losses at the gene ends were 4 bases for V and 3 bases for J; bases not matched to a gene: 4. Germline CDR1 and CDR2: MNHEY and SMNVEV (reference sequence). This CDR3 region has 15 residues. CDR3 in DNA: TGTGCCAGCAGTTACCCGGGACTAGCGGGCTACGAGCAGTACTTC. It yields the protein CASSYPGLAGYEQYF.

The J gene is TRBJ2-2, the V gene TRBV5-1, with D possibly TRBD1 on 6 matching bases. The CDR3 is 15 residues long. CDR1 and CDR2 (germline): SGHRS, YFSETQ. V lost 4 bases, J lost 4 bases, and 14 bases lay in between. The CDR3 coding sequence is TGCGCCAGCAGCGGCACAGGGTTTACCACCGGGGAGCTGTTTTTT. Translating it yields CASSGTGFTTGELFF.

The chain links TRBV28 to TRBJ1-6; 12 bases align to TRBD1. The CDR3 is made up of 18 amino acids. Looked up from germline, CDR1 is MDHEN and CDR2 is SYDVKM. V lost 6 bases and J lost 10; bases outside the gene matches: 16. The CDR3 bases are TGTGCCAGCAGCCTAGTAGCCGGGACAGGGGGCATGGAGTCACCCCTCCACTTT. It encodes CASSLVAGTGGMESPLHF.

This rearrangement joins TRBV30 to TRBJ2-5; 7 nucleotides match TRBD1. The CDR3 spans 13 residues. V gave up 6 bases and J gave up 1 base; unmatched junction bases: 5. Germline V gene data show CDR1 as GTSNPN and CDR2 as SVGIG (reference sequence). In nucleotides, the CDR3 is TGTGCCTGTTCGACAGGGTCCCAAGAGACCCAGTACTTC. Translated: CACSTGSQETQYF.

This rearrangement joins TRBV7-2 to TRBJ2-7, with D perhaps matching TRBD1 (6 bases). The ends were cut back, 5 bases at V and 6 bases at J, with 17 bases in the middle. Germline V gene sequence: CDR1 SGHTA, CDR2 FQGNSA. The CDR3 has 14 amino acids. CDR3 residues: CASSHQQGIAEQYF. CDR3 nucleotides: TGTGCCAGCAGCCACCAACAGGGTATCGCCGAGCAGTACTTC.

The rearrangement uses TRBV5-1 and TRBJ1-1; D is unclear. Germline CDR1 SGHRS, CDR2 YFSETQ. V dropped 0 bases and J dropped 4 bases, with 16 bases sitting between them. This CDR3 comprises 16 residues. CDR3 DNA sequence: TGCGCCAGCAGCTTGGCTAGAACTGGAGGGAGCACTGAAGCTTTCTTT. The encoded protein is CASSLARTGGSTEAFF. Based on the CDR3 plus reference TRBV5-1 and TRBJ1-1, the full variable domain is KAGVTQTPRYLIKTRGQQVTLSCSPISGHRSVSWYQQTPGQGLQFLFEYFSETQRNKGNFPGRFSGRQFSNSRSEMNVSTLELGDSALYLCASSLARTGGSTEAFFGQGTRLTVV.

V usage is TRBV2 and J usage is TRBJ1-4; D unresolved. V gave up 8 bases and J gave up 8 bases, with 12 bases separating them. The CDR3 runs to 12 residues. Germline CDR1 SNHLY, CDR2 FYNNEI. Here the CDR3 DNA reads TGTGCCAGCGCGGATGGCTTGGAAAAACTGTTTTTT. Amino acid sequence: CASADGLEKLFF.

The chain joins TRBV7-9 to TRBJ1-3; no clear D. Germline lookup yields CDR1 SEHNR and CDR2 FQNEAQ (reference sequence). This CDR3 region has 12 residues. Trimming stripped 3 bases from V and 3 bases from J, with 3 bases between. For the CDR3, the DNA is TGTGCCAGCAGCTTCAATGGAAACACCATATATTTT. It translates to CASSFNGNTIYF.

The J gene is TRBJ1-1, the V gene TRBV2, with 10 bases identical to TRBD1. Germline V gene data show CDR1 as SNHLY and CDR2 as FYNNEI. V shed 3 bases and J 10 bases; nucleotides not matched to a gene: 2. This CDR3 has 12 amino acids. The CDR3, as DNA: TGTGCCAGCAGTGATGGGGACAGGGGAGCTTTCTTT. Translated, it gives CASSDGDRGAFF.

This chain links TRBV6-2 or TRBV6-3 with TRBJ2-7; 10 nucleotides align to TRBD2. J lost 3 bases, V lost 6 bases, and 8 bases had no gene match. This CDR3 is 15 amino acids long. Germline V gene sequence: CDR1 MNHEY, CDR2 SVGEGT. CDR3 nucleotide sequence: TGTGCCAGCAGCCCTAGCGGGAGTCTGGACTACGAGCAGTACTTC. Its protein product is CASSPSGSLDYEQYF.

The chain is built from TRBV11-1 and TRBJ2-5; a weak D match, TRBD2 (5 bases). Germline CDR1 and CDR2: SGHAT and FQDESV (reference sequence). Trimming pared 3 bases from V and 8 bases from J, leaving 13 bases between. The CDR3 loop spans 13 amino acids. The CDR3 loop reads CASSFGYTGTQYF. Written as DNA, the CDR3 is TGTGCCAGCAGCTTCGGATATACGGGAACCCAGTACTTC.